This TCR beta chain emerged from a study of cytotoxic CD8 clonotypes in ibrutinib-treated CLL. Study details: Mean yields were roughly 250,000 productive templates and some 90,000 productive rearrangements per sample.

The planned depth of sequencing spanned 1 in 200,000 to 1 in 1 million T cells. Clones were read by immunoSEQ multiplex PCR, and TCRdb kept only the in-frame ones, dropping some. This repertoire shows almost 250,000 clones, 70% found once; its top ten account for over 15%. In germline, CDR1 is MGHRA, CDR2 YSYEKL. V was cut by 0 bases and J by 4 bases, with 10 bases left in between. CDR3 length: 15 amino acids. To note about this clone: Its antigen remains unidentified.

Study results and limitations: Clonality climbed at ibrutinib response, then dropped toward baseline at progression. Baseline clonality was higher than in age-matched healthy donors and moved in step with circulating CD8+ T-cell counts.

The J gene is TRBJ2-1, the V gene TRBV4-1; tentative D call: TRBD2 (5 bases). The sample in question was PBMCs, obtained after 24 months of ibrutinib treatment. The origin of this receptor is a human donor with chronic lymphocytic leukemia. CDR3 protein: CASSQEQRSYNEQFF. In nucleotides, the CDR3 is TGCGCCAGCAGCCAAGAACAGCGGAGTTACAATGAGCAGTTCTTC.